This entry lists 12 T cell receptor beta chains sequenced from one sample in a study of radiation and T cells in renal cell carcinoma. The method was immunoSEQ multiplex PCR; TCRdb's version includes in-frame clones alone and lacks a portion of them. The table records approximately 63,000 clones, just under 80% of them present only once. Time point given: baseline pretreatment blood. The treatment was: 15 Gy SBRT to primary tumor, nephrectomy 4 weeks later. Source: blood, taken from a patient whose treatment included radiotherapy and nephrectomy. The receptors shown here come from a man between 60 and 75 years old with renal cell carcinoma.

The V and J genes are TRBV6-1 and TRBJ2-5; 8 bases fit TRBD1. V gave up 8 bases and J gave up 0 bases; unmatched junction bases: 5. The CDR3 length is 14 residues. The germline V gene encodes CDR1 MNHNS and CDR2 SASEGT. Written as DNA, the CDR3 is TGTGCCAGCGGGACAGGAGGGTACCAAGAGACCCAGTACTTC. Its translation: CASGTGGYQETQYF.

The V call is TRBV7-2, the J call TRBJ2-1; 10 bases line up with TRBD2. J was trimmed by 6 bases and V by 6 bases; bases with no gene match: 8. The CDR3 covers 15 residues. Germline CDR1 and CDR2: SGHTA and FQGNSA. The CDR3 loop reads CASSTPGTSVNEQFF. The CDR3 coding sequence is TGTGCCAGCAGTACCCCTGGGACTAGCGTCAATGAGCAGTTCTTC.

The chain is built from TRBV5-6 and TRBJ2-1; D is unresolved. The V gene's germline CDR1 is SGHDT and CDR2 YYEEEE. The V end lost 6 bases, the J end lost 3 bases, and 7 bases lay between the germline ends. CDR3 size: 12 residues. The DNA of the CDR3 is TGTGCCAGCAATTGGGACTACAATGAGCAGTTCTTC. Amino acids: CASNWDYNEQFF.

The chain employs TRBV11-3 and TRBJ1-1; D remains unclear. The germline V gene has CDR1 SGHNT and CDR2 YENEEA. The CDR3 totals 13 residues. V lost 3 bases and J lost 2, with 7 bases in between. Written as DNA, the CDR3 is TGTGCCAGCAGCTTCGAAACCAACACTGAAGCTTTCTTT. This gives the protein CASSFETNTEAFF.

The J gene is TRBJ2-3, the V gene TRBV10-3; possibly TRBD1 for D (6 bases). The CDR3 totals 18 residues. The V and J ends lost 6 bases and 0 bases respectively, with 22 bases between them. The germline gives CDR1 ENHRY, CDR2 SYGVKD. The CDR3 reads CAISRDLGQPTSTDTQYF. CDR3 coding DNA: TGTGCCATCAGCCGCGACCTGGGACAACCTACAAGCACAGATACGCAGTATTTT.

V and J are TRBV19 and TRBJ1-5; possible D gene TRBD1, 6 bases. Germline loops: CDR1 LNHDA, CDR2 SQIVND (reference sequence). V lost 4 bases to trimming and J lost 0 bases, with 10 bases between them. The CDR3 contains 15 residues. The CDR3 region is CASSRTENSNQPQHF. The CDR3 bases are TGTGCCAGTAGTAGGACAGAGAATAGCAATCAGCCCCAGCATTTT.

The chain uses TRBV15 and TRBJ1-2; 9 nucleotides align to TRBD1. This CDR3 region has 12 residues. Germline CDR1 and CDR2: LNHNV and YYDKDF (reference sequence). V trimming: 6 bases; J trimming: 4 bases; junction bases outside the gene matches: 0. The CDR3 reads CATRTGGYGYTF. The CDR3 coding sequence is TGTGCCACCAGGACAGGGGGCTATGGCTACACCTTC.

The chain joins TRBV11-2 to TRBJ2-3, with D maybe TRBD1 (5 bases). CDR1 is SGHAT and CDR2 is FQNNGV in the germline V gene. Trimming left V 4 bases short and J 1 base short, with 12 bases between. The CDR3 totals 15 residues. The CDR3: CASSSGKTGTDTQYF. Here the CDR3 DNA reads TGTGCCAGCAGCTCAGGGAAGACAGGCACAGATACGCAGTATTTT.

The V and J genes are TRBV7-9 and TRBJ2-3; 10 nucleotides agree with TRBD2. With V trimmed by 3 bases and J by 4 bases, 4 bases remained unmatched. The germline V gene has CDR1 SEHNR and CDR2 FQNEAQ (reference sequence). CDR3 length equals 15 residues. The CDR3 loop reads CASSFASGGSDTQYF. The CDR3 DNA is TGTGCCAGCAGCTTTGCTAGCGGGGGTTCAGATACGCAGTATTTT. Looking up the rest from reference TRBV7-9 and TRBJ2-3 gives the full variable domain: DTGVSQNPRHKITKRGQNVTFRCDPISEHNRLYWYRQTLGQGPEFLTYFQNEAQLEKSRLLSDRFSAERPKGSFSTLEIQRTEQGDSAMYLCASSFASGGSDTQYFGPGTRLTVL.

The chain carries TRBV5-1 and TRBJ1-4; TRBD1 agrees at 8 bases. Germline-derived CDR1 and CDR2 are SGHRS and YFSETQ. CDR3 length: 15 amino acids. Germline trimming cut 3 bases from V and 0 bases from J; bases unmatched to any gene: 1. This CDR3 is CASSSTGATNEKLFF. CDR3 bases: TGCGCCAGCAGCTCGACAGGGGCAACTAATGAAAAACTGTTTTTT.

The rearrangement uses TRBV5-1 and TRBJ1-1; 10 bases map to TRBD1. The CDR3 extends over 15 amino acids. Germline-derived CDR1 and CDR2 are SGHRS and YFSETQ. J lost 14 bases, V lost 4 bases, and 17 bases had no gene match. The chain's CDR3 is CASSPDRQGARVAFF. CDR3 coding DNA: TGCGCCAGCAGCCCTGACCGACAGGGGGCAAGAGTGGCCTTCTTT.

This clone has a handful of counts. The rearrangement joins TRBV27 to TRBJ1-1, with D uncertain. CDR1 and CDR2 (germline): MNHEY, SMNVEV (reference sequence). Deletions cut 2 bases from V and 0 bases from J, with 4 bases between. The CDR3 runs to 13 residues. In nucleotides, the CDR3 is TGTGCCAGCAGTTTAGGGATGAACACTGAAGCTTTCTTT. Protein: CASSLGMNTEAFF.